The 30 T cell receptor beta chains in this list originate from one sample, sequenced in a study of cytomegalovirus exposure and HLA in healthy donors. PCR was performed using 60 Vbeta and 13 Jbeta primers. The data were produced by immunoSEQ multiplex PCR, yet TCRdb's version contains in-frame clones alone and is incomplete. Its table records about 200,000 clones. The source material was PBMCs. The receptors here all came from a boy under 18 in good health and CMV-seronegative.

CDR3 sequence (DNA): TGTGCCAGTAGTATGAGGGGAGGCCCTTTGGACGAGCAGTACTTC. This gives the protein CASSMRGGPLDEQYF. The gene calls are TRBV19 and TRBJ2-7; a weak D match, TRBD2 (6 bases). This CDR3 comprises 15 residues. Germline values: CDR1 LNHDA, CDR2 SQIVND (reference sequence). V was pared by 3 bases and J by 5 bases, with 17 bases between.

The CDR3 protein is CASSQGWAITEAFF. CDR3 DNA: TGTGCCAGCAGCCAAGGTTGGGCAATAACTGAAGCTTTCTTT. The genes are TRBV4-2 and TRBJ1-1; D is unresolved. Per the germline V gene, CDR1 is LGHNA and CDR2 is YNFKEQ. The ends were cut back, 1 base at V and 5 bases at J, with 11 bases in the middle. The CDR3 runs to 14 residues.

This chain connects TRBV6-1 to TRBJ2-7; 12 bases map to TRBD2. V shed 1 base, J shed 5 bases, and the junction held 3 bases outside the gene matches. This CDR3 comprises 15 residues. Germline V gene data show CDR1 as MNHNS and CDR2 as SASEGT. In DNA form, the CDR3 reads TGTGCCAGCAGTGAAGTTCTAGCGGGGGGGCACGAGCAGTACTTC. The encoded protein is CASSEVLAGGHEQYF.

The chain carries TRBV9 and TRBJ2-7, with TRBD1 matching over 10 bases. Germline V CDR1 and CDR2: SGDLS, YYNGEE. V was pared by 2 bases and J by 3 bases, with 2 bases of the junction left unmatched. The length of the CDR3 is 14 residues. The CDR3 DNA is TGTGCCAGCAGCGTGGGACAGGGGAACTACGAGCAGTACTTC. Translated: CASSVGQGNYEQYF.

The rearrangement joins TRBV9 to TRBJ1-2, with a tentative D call TRBD1 (6 bases). The CDR3 sequence is 13 residues long. Germline V gives CDR1 SGDLS, CDR2 YYNGEE. V lost 7 bases, J lost 6 bases, and 16 bases lay in between. DNA for the CDR3: TGTGCCAGCTATTCAGGGGCGCAGGATGGCTACACCTTC. This encodes CASYSGAQDGYTF.

The chain employs TRBV7-9 and TRBJ1-4; no clear D. The CDR3 runs 13 residues. Trimming pared 11 bases from V and 4 bases from J, leaving 14 bases between. Germline V lookup: CDR1 SEHNR, CDR2 FQNEAQ (reference sequence). The CDR3 here is CALEVELNEKLFF. For the CDR3, the DNA is TGTGCCCTAGAAGTGGAGCTTAATGAAAAACTGTTTTTT.

CDR3 sequence (DNA): TGCGCCAGCAGTGTTTGGGCTAGCGGGGGGTCTAGCACAGATACGCAGTATTTT. Residues: CASSVWASGGSSTDTQYF. The chain carries TRBV10-1 and TRBJ2-3; TRBD2 aligns across 11 bases. The CDR3 sequence is 18 residues long. Losses at the gene ends were 4 bases for V and 0 bases for J; bases not matched to a gene: 9. Germline V gene sequence: CDR1 WNHNN, CDR2 SYGVQD (reference sequence).

This rearrangement joins TRBV19 to TRBJ2-5, with TRBD2 as a possible D gene (5 bases). The CDR3 loop spans 13 amino acids. V was pared by 3 bases and J by 7 bases, with 12 bases between. Looked up from germline, CDR1 is LNHDA and CDR2 is SQIVND (reference sequence). CDR3 amino acids: CASSIGSVGTQYF. For the CDR3, the DNA is TGTGCCAGTAGTATTGGGAGCGTCGGGACCCAGTACTTC.

The chain has TRBV25-1 and TRBJ2-5, with D possibly being TRBD1 (5 bases). The end of the DNA fits TRBJ2-7 better, so the J call may be wrong. Germline CDR1 is MGHDK and CDR2 is SYGVNS. The CDR3 sequence is 12 residues long. The CDR3 sequence is CASGLRGYEQYF. CDR3 DNA: TGTGCCAGCGGGCTAAGGGGCTACGAGCAGTACTTC.

V and J are TRBV5-1 and TRBJ1-2; D is unresolved. This CDR3 contains 13 residues. V was pared by 0 bases and J by 4 bases, with 7 bases between. Germline V CDR1 and CDR2: SGHRS, YFSETQ. CDR3 nucleotides: TGCGCCAGCAGCTTGGACAGCTTCTATGGCTACACCTTC. This codes for CASSLDSFYGYTF.

The J gene is TRBJ1-1, the V gene TRBV5-4; 8 bases match TRBD1. Germline V gives CDR1 SGHNT, CDR2 YYREEE (reference sequence). Trimming took 0 bases from V and 1 from J; bases not matched to a gene: 5. CDR3 length: 16 amino acids. The CDR3 DNA is TGTGCCAGCAGCTTGGACCCCAGGGGGCAGAACACTGAAGCTTTCTTT. Its protein product is CASSLDPRGQNTEAFF. The full variable domain, rest sourced from reference TRBV5-4 and TRBJ1-1, is ETGVTQSPTHLIKTRGQQVTLRCSSQSGHNTVSWYQQALGQGPQFIFQYYREEENGRGNFPPRFSGLQFPNYSSELNVNALELDDSALYLCASSLDPRGQNTEAFFGQGTRLTVV.

The CDR3 region is CASSYDITGDTGELFF. As DNA, the CDR3 is TGTGCCAGCAGTTACGATATTACAGGAGACACCGGGGAGCTGTTTTTT. The chain joins TRBV6-5 to TRBJ2-2; perhaps TRBD1 as D (5 bases). V was pared by 2 bases and J by 3 bases, with 13 bases between. The germline V gene has CDR1 MNHEY and CDR2 SVGAGI. This CDR3 has 16 residues.

The rearrangement joins TRBV5-4 to TRBJ2-7; perhaps TRBD2 as D (6 bases). Between the trimmed V and J ends, which lost 0 bases and 3 bases, there was a span of 16 bases. Germline V gives CDR1 SGHNT, CDR2 YYREEE (reference sequence). The CDR3 runs to 16 residues. Here the CDR3 DNA reads TGTGCCAGCAGCTTGGCGCGGGGCCCTCTGGTCTACGAGCAGTACTTC. This codes for CASSLARGPLVYEQYF.

Remarks on this clone: Distinct nucleotide sequences in the sample also encode this CDR3. This rearrangement joins TRBV4-1 to TRBJ2-7, with a tentative D call TRBD2 (6 bases). V was clipped by 1 base and J by 3 bases, with 7 bases between them. This CDR3 has 13 amino acids. Looked up from germline, CDR1 is MGHRA and CDR2 is YSYEKL. DNA for the CDR3: TGCGCCAGCAGCCAAGGACTAGGCTACGAGCAGTACTTC. Translating gives CASSQGLGYEQYF.

This chain links TRBV13 with TRBJ2-1, with TRBD2 matching over 7 bases. The CDR3 consists of 17 residues. CDR1 is PRHDT and CDR2 is FYEKMQ in the germline V gene (reference sequence). V dropped 1 base and J dropped 2; count of bases not matched to a gene: 8. In DNA, the CDR3 is TGTGCCAGCAGCTTAGCGCACTGGGGAGGGGCCTACAATGAGCAGTTCTTC. It is translated as CASSLAHWGGAYNEQFF. Full variable domain (rest looked up from reference TRBV13 and TRBJ2-1): AAGVIQSPRHLIKEKRETATLKCYPIPRHDTVYWYQQGPGQDPQFLISFYEKMQSDKGSIPDRFSAQQFSDYHSELNMSSLELGDSALYFCASSLAHWGGAYNEQFFGPGTRLTVL.

The rearrangement uses TRBV6-5 and TRBJ2-7; 8 nucleotides line up with TRBD2. The CDR3 has 16 residues. From germline, CDR1 is MNHEY and CDR2 SVGAGI. Germline trimming cut 0 bases from V and 0 bases from J; bases unmatched to any gene: 4. As DNA, the CDR3 is TGTGCCAGCAGTTACTCTGACGCGGGGGGCTCCTACGAGCAGTACTTC. Its protein product is CASSYSDAGGSYEQYF.

The chain carries TRBV25-1 and TRBJ2-1; 8 bases fit TRBD2. The length of the CDR3 is 15 residues. The germline V gene has CDR1 MGHDK and CDR2 SYGVNS. After removal of 3 bases from V and 4 bases from J, the junction contained 5 bases not matched to a gene. The CDR3 region is CASSDREGVYNEQFF. CDR3 nucleotides: TGTGCCAGCAGTGACCGGGAGGGGGTGTACAATGAGCAGTTCTTC.

The CDR3 is CASRRGGDQPQHF. As DNA, the CDR3 is TGTGCCAGCAGGCGAGGGGGGGATCAGCCCCAGCATTTT. V gene TRBV27 combines with J gene TRBJ1-5; tentatively, D is TRBD1 (6 bases). The V and J ends lost 6 bases and 5 bases respectively, with 11 bases between them. Germline loops: CDR1 MNHEY, CDR2 SMNVEV (reference sequence). The CDR3 is 13 amino acids.

V is TRBV7-3 and J is TRBJ1-6, with TRBD1 matching 8 bases. Per the germline V gene, CDR1 is SGHTA and CDR2 is FQGTGA. Trimming cost V 3 bases and J 7 bases; bases outside gene matches: 5. This CDR3 is built from 15 residues. CDR3 region: CASSFGSGGNSPLHF. The CDR3 coding sequence is TGTGCCAGCAGCTTTGGTTCAGGGGGCAATTCACCCCTCCACTTT. Filled out from reference TRBV7-3 and TRBJ1-6, the complete variable domain reads GAGVSQTPSNKVTEKGKYVELRCDPISGHTALYWYRQSLGQGPEFLIYFQGTGAADDSGLPNDRFFAVRPEGSVSTLKIQRTERGDSAVYLCASSFGSGGNSPLHFGNGTRLTVT.

V is TRBV19 and J is TRBJ2-7; D unresolved. V was cut by 0 bases and J by 0 bases, with 6 bases left in between. CDR3 length equals 14 residues. The germline gives CDR1 LNHDA, CDR2 SQIVND (reference sequence). CDR3 nucleotides: TGTGCCAGTAGTATAGATCTCAGCTCCTACGAGCAGTACTTC. Amino acid sequence: CASSIDLSSYEQYF.

V is TRBV4-2 and J is TRBJ2-1; 11 bases map to TRBD1. The V gene end was trimmed by 5 bases and the J gene end by 5 bases; junction bases not matched to a gene: 8. Germline V gene sequence: CDR1 LGHNA, CDR2 YNFKEQ. The CDR3 totals 16 residues. This CDR3 reads CASSTQDRGLDNEQFF. For the CDR3, the DNA is TGTGCCAGCAGCACCCAGGACAGGGGGCTCGACAATGAGCAGTTCTTC.

The chain carries TRBV11-1 and TRBJ2-1, with D tentatively TRBD1 (5 bases). V gave up 5 bases and J gave up 0 bases, with 11 bases separating them. This CDR3 has 15 amino acids. From germline, CDR1 is SGHAT and CDR2 FQDESV (reference sequence). The CDR3 loop reads CASSRRQSSYNEQFF. The DNA of the CDR3 is TGTGCCAGCAGCCGGAGACAGAGCTCCTACAATGAGCAGTTCTTC.

The chain employs TRBV5-1 and TRBJ1-6; D unclear. Germline V gene lookup returns CDR1 SGHRS and CDR2 YFSETQ. CDR3 length equals 13 residues. V dropped 0 bases and J dropped 8 bases, with 6 bases sitting between them. CDR3 in amino acids: CASSLEPYSPLHF. For the CDR3, the DNA is TGCGCCAGCAGCTTGGAGCCCTATTCACCCCTCCACTTT.

V and J are TRBV6-1 and TRBJ1-2; TRBD1 is a possible D gene (6 bases). Trimming left V 4 bases short and J 8 bases short, with 17 bases between. CDR3 length equals 14 residues. CDR1 and CDR2 from the germline V gene are MNHNS and SASEGT. Here the CDR3 reads CASSALGGAGGYTF. CDR3 coding DNA: TGTGCCAGCAGTGCCTTAGGGGGGGCTGGGGGCTACACCTTC.

This sequence joins TRBV5-4 and TRBJ1-3; D unclear. Looked up from germline, CDR1 is SGHNT and CDR2 is YYREEE (reference sequence). Trimming took 0 bases from V and 3 from J, leaving 10 bases between them. The CDR3 length is 15 residues. The CDR3 bases are TGTGCCAGCAGCTTGGTCGGGGTTGATGGAAACACCATATATTTT. As protein: CASSLVGVDGNTIYF.

The genes are TRBV5-6 and TRBJ1-1; 7 bases are a match to TRBD1. Trimming at V came to 2 bases and at J to 1 base, leaving 5 bases not matched to a gene. This CDR3 comprises 15 residues. Germline-derived CDR1 and CDR2 are SGHDT and YYEEEE. In DNA form, the CDR3 reads TGTGCCAGCAGCTTACCGGGACAGCCGAACACTGAAGCTTTCTTT. Protein: CASSLPGQPNTEAFF.

The rearrangement uses TRBV5-1 and TRBJ2-2, with no clear D. V dropped 6 bases and J dropped 4 bases, with 10 bases sitting between them. Germline V gene sequence: CDR1 SGHRS, CDR2 YFSETQ. The CDR3 loop spans 13 amino acids. The CDR3 reads CASKLSFTGELFF. In nucleotides, the CDR3 is TGCGCCAGCAAACTTAGCTTCACCGGGGAGCTGTTTTTT.

V usage is TRBV7-2 and J usage is TRBJ2-7; no firm D call. V shed 1 base and J shed 0 bases, with 19 bases lying between them. Germline V CDR1 and CDR2: SGHTA, FQGNSA. The CDR3 is 18 residues long. The CDR3 nucleotides are TGTGCCAGCAGCTTAGGTCGGGTCAACCCTATGAGCTCCTACGAGCAGTACTTC. Translating it yields CASSLGRVNPMSSYEQYF.

The chain has TRBV21-1 and TRBJ2-7; the table's TRBD1 call for D was not verified on the DNA. TRBV21-1 has pseudogene status. This CDR3 is 16 amino acids long. This chain's CDR3 is CASSLWPQGQNYEQYF. CDR3 DNA: TGTGCCAGCAGTCTCTGGCCCCAGGGACAGAACTACGAGCAGTACTTC.

CDR3 in DNA: TGTGCCAGCAGCGCACTAGGGTTGAGCCGGGAGCTGTTTTTT. Its protein product is CASSALGLSRELFF. This chain uses TRBV7-6 with TRBJ2-2; tentative D call: TRBD2 (5 bases). The germline V gene encodes CDR1 SGHVS and CDR2 FNYEAQ. CDR3 length equals 14 residues. Trimming took off 5 bases at V and 9 bases at J, with 16 bases between the two ends.